This note documents a single T cell receptor (beta chain) sequence. This sample stems from a study of blood T cell repertoires in COVID-19. About the study: The samples span acute and convalescent COVID-19 from the United States, Italy and Spain.

Germline V gene lookup returns CDR1 SNHLY and CDR2 FYNNEI. The CDR3 runs 12 residues. The germline V and J ends were trimmed by 5 bases and 6 bases, with 8 bases remaining between them. Authors' methods: Using reference gene primer amplification, nucleated cell counts were estimated. TCRdb's table, derived via immunoSEQ multiplex PCR, lists solely in-frame clones and lacks some. V and J calls and clone size follow that table, whereas D and trimming were derived from the DNA. This sample yields tens of thousands of clones, of which 80% to 95% are seen a single time; about 4.5% belongs to the top ten. This chain links TRBV2 with TRBJ2-1; D not resolved. This clonotype was obtained from a man aged 50 to 60 with active COVID-19. Sequencing input: peripheral blood. The CDR3 sequence: CASSPIPNEQFF. The DNA for the CDR3 is TGTGCCAGCAGTCCTATACCCAATGAGCAGTTCTTC. Complete variable domain (other parts from reference TRBV2 and TRBJ2-1): EPEVTQTPSHQVTQMGQEVILRCVPISNHLYFYWYRQILGQKVEFLVSFYNNEISEKSEIFDDQFSVERPDGSNFTLKIRSTKLEDSAMYFCASSPIPNEQFFGPGTRLTVL.